This record covers a single T cell receptor (beta chain). The sample belongs to a study of blood T cell repertoires in COVID-19. Overall study context: Italy, Spain and the United States were the sources of the convalescent and acute COVID-19 samples. Sources were T cells, B-cell-depleted T cells, or PBMCs; the material itself was cDNA or gDNA.

Germline CDR1 and CDR2: SNHLY and FYNNEI. The CDR3 is 14 residues long. Losses at the gene ends were 1 base for V and 7 bases for J; bases not matched to a gene: 4. Original processing notes: Quantification of nucleated cells was approximated via reference gene primer amplification. Generated by immunoSEQ multiplex PCR, the TCRdb table keeps only in-frame clones and is missing some. V, J and clone size are those of that table, while D and trimming were read from the DNA. The sample shows over 200,000 clones, less than 90% of them seen only once. Specimen: peripheral blood. The V and J genes are TRBV2 and TRBJ2-1, with 7 bases identical to TRBD2. The clonotype was recovered from a woman aged 80 or over with active or convalescent COVID-19. The CDR3 spells CASSEGRRGNEQFF. DNA for the CDR3: TGTGCCAGCAGTGAAGGGCGGCGGGGGAATGAGCAGTTCTTC.